What follows are 27 T cell receptor beta chains derived from one specimen sequenced in a study of PD-L1 blockade in urothelial cancer. Stated time point: pretreatment peripheral blood. Sequenced by immunoSEQ multiplex PCR; TCRdb stores in-frame clones only, minus some. The data contain about 56,000 clones, 65% to 90% of them singletons. This material consisted of PBMCs, taken around atezolizumab (anti-PD-L1) treatment. Receptors were obtained from a man aged 65 to 85 with urothelial cancer.

This chain joins TRBV10-2 and TRBJ2-1; 7 bases align to TRBD2. Germline CDR1 reads WSHSY; CDR2 reads SAAADI. The CDR3 spans 15 residues. V shed 3 bases and J 5 bases; nucleotides not matched to a gene: 7. CDR3 sequence (DNA): TGCGCCAGCAGTGATATGGAGCGGGATCACAATGAGCAGTTCTTC. This gives the protein CASSDMERDHNEQFF.

This clone turned up a few times. The rearrangement uses TRBV7-9 and TRBJ2-1, with 8 nucleotides matching TRBD2. Germline CDR1 and CDR2: SEHNR and FQNEAQ (reference sequence). The CDR3 has 15 residues. The J segment lost 2 bases and the V segment lost 3 bases, leaving 3 bases of the junction unmatched. The CDR3 region has the DNA TGTGCCAGCAGCTTTCCGGGACTAGCCTACAATGAGCAGTTCTTC. It yields the protein CASSFPGLAYNEQFF.

V usage is TRBV7-3 and J usage is TRBJ2-1, with 7 bases lining up with TRBD1. Germline loops: CDR1 SGHTA, CDR2 FQGTGA. The CDR3 sequence is 13 residues long. The ends lost 2 bases at V and 7 bases at J; junction bases unmatched: 2. DNA of the CDR3: TGTGCCAGCAGCTTAGACAGGGAAAATGAGCAGTTCTTC. It translates to CASSLDRENEQFF.

V is TRBV28 and J is TRBJ2-7, with a possible D match to TRBD2 (5 bases). Germline CDR1 MDHEN, CDR2 SYDVKM. Trimming took off 2 bases at V and 3 bases at J, with 11 bases between the two ends. The CDR3 is 14 amino acids. The CDR3 here is CASSLRGENYEQYF. The CDR3 nucleotides are TGTGCCAGCAGTTTACGGGGAGAAAACTACGAGCAGTACTTC.

This chain links TRBV30 with TRBJ2-7; 8 bases line up with TRBD2. The CDR3 is 14 amino acids. V shed 1 base and J 2 bases; nucleotides not matched to a gene: 4. CDR1 is GTSNPN, CDR2 SVGIG, per germline (reference sequence). CDR3 protein: CAWSAGLAPYEQYF. The DNA for the CDR3 is TGTGCCTGGAGTGCAGGACTAGCCCCCTACGAGCAGTACTTC.

The chain recombines TRBV5-1 with TRBJ2-1; 7 bases line up with TRBD1. CDR1 SGHRS and CDR2 YFSETQ come from the germline V gene. The CDR3 totals 14 residues. The V and J ends lost 1 base and 8 bases, in that order; junction bases with no gene match: 6. The CDR3 DNA sequence: TGCGCCAGCAGCTTGCAACAGGGGATCGATGAGCAGTTCTTC. This translates into CASSLQQGIDEQFF.

CDR3 DNA sequence: TGTGCCAGCAGCGTAGGGCAAGACAAGCAGTACTTC. It translates to CASSVGQDKQYF. The gene calls are TRBV9 and TRBJ2-7; D is ambiguous. Trimming took off 0 bases at V and 8 bases at J, with 9 bases between the two ends. CDR1 is SGDLS, CDR2 YYNGEE, per germline. The CDR3 is made up of 12 amino acids.

CDR3 loop: CASSLAGTGYEQYF. The CDR3 coding sequence is TGTGCCAGCAGCTTGGCCGGGACAGGCTACGAGCAGTACTTC. This chain joins TRBV5-5 and TRBJ2-7; 8 bases agree with TRBD1. The CDR3 runs to 14 residues. Germline V gene lookup returns CDR1 SGHKS and CDR2 YYEKEE (reference sequence). Unmatched junction bases numbered 2, after V lost 0 bases and J lost 3 bases. The entire variable domain, with the rest obtained from reference TRBV5-5 and TRBJ2-7, is as follows: DAGVTQSPTHLIKTRGQQVTLRCSPISGHKSVSWYQQVLGQGPQFIFQYYEKEERGRGNFPDRFSARQFPNYSSELNVNALLLGDSALYLCASSLAGTGYEQYFGPGTRLTVT.

CDR3 residues: CASSVGRNGFKEKLFF. The DNA of the CDR3 is TGTGCCAGCAGCGTAGGGAGGAACGGGTTTAAGGAAAAACTGTTTTTT. The V call is TRBV9, the J call TRBJ1-4; D remains unclear. V was shortened by 0 bases and J by 8 bases, with 17 bases between the two germline ends. CDR1 SGDLS and CDR2 YYNGEE come from the germline V gene. The CDR3 length is 16 residues.

The gene calls are TRBV18 and TRBJ2-5, with a weak D call TRBD2 (5 bases). This CDR3 contains 14 residues. Germline lookup yields CDR1 KGHSH and CDR2 LQKENI. The V gene lost 2 bases and the J gene lost 2 bases, with 9 bases spanning the gap. CDR3 sequence reads: CASSPVSGQETQYF. CDR3 DNA sequence: TGTGCCAGCTCACCAGTGTCGGGACAAGAGACCCAGTACTTC.

The rearrangement joins TRBV5-1 to TRBJ2-1; 12 bases match TRBD1. The CDR3 has 14 amino acids. The trim removed 5 bases at V and 9 bases at J, leaving 6 bases unmatched. Germline CDR1 reads SGHRS; CDR2 reads YFSETQ. CDR3 sequence: CASRVGTGGGEQFF. In DNA, the CDR3 is TGCGCCAGCAGGGTTGGGACAGGGGGCGGTGAGCAGTTCTTC.

CDR3 nucleotides: TGTGCCAGCAAAAGACTAGCGGGAGCGAACGGGGAGCTGTTTTTT. Amino acid sequence: CASKRLAGANGELFF. This chain connects TRBV5-4 to TRBJ2-2, with 12 bases fitting TRBD2. Trimming took 6 bases from V and 7 from J; bases not matched to a gene: 7. The CDR3 extends over 15 amino acids. In germline, CDR1 is SGHNT, CDR2 YYREEE (reference sequence).

This clone turned up a few times. The chain joins TRBV12-5 to TRBJ2-7; possible D gene TRBD1, 6 bases. The germline V gene has CDR1 LGHNT and CDR2 FRNRAP. Trimming removed 7 bases from V and 0 bases from J, with 16 bases in between. CDR3 length: 15 amino acids. CDR3 nucleotide sequence: TGTGCTAGTGCTCACCAGGACAGTTGCTCCTACGAGCAGTACTTC. Its translation: CASAHQDSCSYEQYF.

The genes are TRBV4-1 and TRBJ1-2; perhaps TRBD1 as D (6 bases). Germline V gene data show CDR1 as MGHRA and CDR2 as YSYEKL. This CDR3 spans 13 amino acids. The V and J ends lost 4 bases and 8 bases respectively, with 14 bases between them. The CDR3 sequence is CASSPGGGAGYTF. The CDR3 region has the DNA TGCGCCAGCAGCCCGGGGGGGGGCGCAGGCTACACCTTC.

The chain employs TRBV4-1 and TRBJ1-4, with 10 bases lining up with TRBD1. Germline assignment: CDR1 MGHRA and CDR2 YSYEKL. J gave up 7 bases and V 0 bases, and 5 bases lay outside the gene matches. The CDR3 length is 16 residues. CDR3 DNA: TGCGCCAGCAGCCAAGATGGGACAGGGGTGGCTGAAAAACTGTTTTTT. Protein product: CASSQDGTGVAEKLFF.

The sample holds one count of this clone. The chain couples TRBV12-5 to TRBJ2-7; D not certain. V was cut by 2 bases and J by 3 bases, with 2 bases left in between. The CDR3 runs 11 residues. The V gene's germline CDR1 is LGHNT and CDR2 FRNRAP. This CDR3 is CASGLRYEQYF. The CDR3 nucleotides read TGTGCTAGTGGTTTGCGCTACGAGCAGTACTTC.

The chain recombines TRBV4-1 with TRBJ2-7; D perhaps matches TRBD1 (6 bases). CDR1 is MGHRA, CDR2 YSYEKL, per germline. Trimming took off 3 bases at V and 1 base at J, with 10 bases between the two ends. CDR3 size: 14 residues. The CDR3 coding sequence is TGCGCCAGCAGCCAGGTAGGACAGTCCTACGAGCAGTACTTC. Amino acid sequence: CASSQVGQSYEQYF.

The sample holds a few counts of this clone. The V gene is TRBV27, the J gene TRBJ2-1; 12 bases align to TRBD2. Germline values: CDR1 MNHEY, CDR2 SMNVEV (reference sequence). V gave up 5 bases and J gave up 3 bases; unmatched junction bases: 2. The length of the CDR3 is 15 residues. The chain's CDR3 is CASSRTSGDYNEQFF. The CDR3, as DNA: TGTGCCAGCAGTCGGACTAGCGGGGACTACAATGAGCAGTTCTTC.

The chain joins TRBV27 to TRBJ2-5, with 9 bases fitting TRBD2. V dropped 3 bases and J dropped 5; count of bases not matched to a gene: 4. CDR1 MNHEY and CDR2 SMNVEV come from the germline V gene (reference sequence). CDR3 size: 14 residues. The CDR3 sequence: CASSFIAGAETQYF. In DNA, the CDR3 is TGTGCCAGCAGTTTCATAGCGGGAGCCGAGACCCAGTACTTC.

The CDR3 loop reads CASSPGQSRRFYNEQFF. CDR3 in DNA: TGTGCCAGCAGCCCCGGACAGAGCAGGAGGTTCTACAATGAGCAGTTCTTC. This chain links TRBV7-2 with TRBJ2-1; the D gene is possibly TRBD1 (6 bases). The CDR3 contains 17 residues. The germline CDR1 and CDR2 sequences are SGHTA and FQGNSA. The V end was cut by 5 bases, the J end by 3 bases, with 20 bases between.

The chain carries TRBV18 and TRBJ2-2; 8 bases align to TRBD1. Per the germline V gene, CDR1 is KGHSH and CDR2 is LQKENI. The CDR3 is 16 residues long. J gave up 6 bases and V 0 bases, and 6 bases lay outside the gene matches. The CDR3 bases are TGTGCCAGCTCACCACCGCTACAGGGGGGCGCCGGGGAGCTGTTTTTT. This codes for CASSPPLQGGAGELFF.

The genes are TRBV7-2 and TRBJ2-5; no clear D gene. V lost 6 bases, J lost 1 base, and 12 bases lay in between. The CDR3 loop spans 14 amino acids. Germline CDR1 SGHTA, CDR2 FQGNSA. CDR3 amino acids: CASSRVQAQETQYF. The CDR3 coding sequence is TGTGCCAGCAGTCGAGTTCAAGCCCAAGAGACCCAGTACTTC.

In its sample, this clone was seen once. The CDR3 DNA sequence: TGTGCCAGCTCACCATATTTCGCGTCAGGTCTTACGAACACCGGGGAGCTGTTTTTT. This sequence encodes CASSPYFASGLTNTGELFF. The rearrangement uses TRBV18 and TRBJ2-2; D remains ambiguous. Per germline, CDR1 KGHSH and CDR2 LQKENI. CDR3 length: 19 amino acids. V was cut by 2 bases and J by 0 bases, with 19 bases left in between. Full variable domain (rest looked up from reference TRBV18 and TRBJ2-2): NAGVMQNPRHLVRRRGQEARLRCSPMKGHSHVYWYRQLPEEGLKFMVYLQKENIIDESGMPKERFSAEFPKEGPSILRIQQVVRGDSAAYFCASSPYFASGLTNTGELFFGEGSRLTVL.

The V and J genes are TRBV19 and TRBJ1-3; D is unclear. Trimming cost V 5 bases and J 5 bases, with 10 bases left between them. This CDR3 has 13 residues. The germline gives CDR1 LNHDA, CDR2 SQIVND (reference sequence). The CDR3 region has the DNA TGTGCCAGTAGTCCCTCCGGGAGAAACACCATATATTTT. Protein sequence: CASSPSGRNTIYF.

This chain connects TRBV6-5 to TRBJ2-2; a possible D gene is TRBD1 (5 bases). The V gene's germline CDR1 is MNHEY and CDR2 SVGAGI. CDR3 length equals 15 residues. Between the trimmed V and J ends, which lost 0 bases and 6 bases, there was a span of 11 bases. The CDR3 spells CASSYSFQGSGELFF. The DNA for the CDR3 is TGTGCCAGCAGTTACTCCTTCCAGGGCTCCGGGGAGCTGTTTTTT.

This clone was picked up one time. CDR3 DNA: TGTGCCTGGAGTGGGGACATAAGTCCGGTCCGGGCCTCTGGGGCCAACGTCCTGACTTTC. It encodes CAWSGDISPVRASGANVLTF. The chain combines TRBV30 with TRBJ2-6, with a possible D match to TRBD1 (6 bases). Germline loops: CDR1 GTSNPN, CDR2 SVGIG (reference sequence). The CDR3 spans 20 residues. The V and J ends lost 1 base and 0 bases respectively, with 22 bases between them.

The V call is TRBV6-1, the J call TRBJ1-1, with 8 positions matching TRBD1. The junction had 3 bases not matched to a gene; V was cut back by 5 bases and J by 1 base. Germline lookup yields CDR1 MNHNS and CDR2 SASEGT. This CDR3 comprises 14 residues. CDR3 sequence reads: CASSTDRGNTEAFF. Here the CDR3 DNA reads TGTGCCAGCAGTACAGACAGGGGGAACACTGAAGCTTTCTTT.